The source of this T cell receptor beta chain is a study of cytomegalovirus exposure and HLA in healthy donors. Study results and caveats: Later genetic work tied a missense DCLRE1C variant to beta-chain V and J trimming.

This PCR relied on a set of 60 Vbeta primers and 13 Jbeta primers. TCRdb keeps only in-frame clones here, not all; method: immunoSEQ multiplex PCR. The profile shows about 130,000 clones, roughly 85% of them singletons. On this clone itself: Its antigen is currently unknown.

Germline V gene sequence: CDR1 LNHNV, CDR2 YYDKDF (reference sequence). The CDR3 length is 20 residues. After removal of 0 bases from V and 0 bases from J, the junction contained 12 bases not matched to a gene. The sequenced sample was PBMCs. The V call is TRBV15, the J call TRBJ2-3; 10 bases align to TRBD2. This TCR derives from a man between 40 and 49 years old in good health and CMV-seropositive. The CDR3 sequence: CATSRDLVAGGKRSTDTQYF. Written as DNA, the CDR3 is TGTGCCACCAGCAGAGATCTGGTAGCGGGAGGAAAGAGGAGCACAGATACGCAGTATTTT.